This TCR beta chain was identified in a study of shared clonotypes between healthy human individuals (TCRdb year 2020). Broadly, across the study: A few men and a couple of women, aged 18 to 49 years, made up the cohort. For each donor, three plates each were used for CD4 naive and CD4 memory, two plates were used for CD8 naive, and one plate was used for CD8 memory. Blood TCR repertoires of roughly 5 healthy adults were deeply sequenced to estimate repertoire size and the extent of clonotype sharing between individuals. Different laboratories and diverse techniques were used to prepare libraries and sequence TCR repertoires, to increase sequencing depth and limit assay-specific biases. Each donor's leukapheresis produced roughly between about 0.8 and 8.9 billion PBMCs.

Using the deep immunoSEQ assay, multiplex PCR amplified TCR CDR3 regions from genomic DNA. Genomic DNA extracted from each cell subset was distributed evenly over all wells of several immunoSEQ 96-well plates, and each plate served as one replicate. Each replicate PCR for sorted subsets received around 200 ng genomic DNA, equal to about 30,000 T cell genomes. Purified libraries were quantified with a Qubit 3.0 fluorometer, sized on a Bioanalyzer 2100, and re-quantified with the KAPA Library Quantification kit. Every immunoSEQ 96-well plate was sequenced on a dedicated single-read 150-cycle Illumina NextSeq 550 flow cell. On the authors' methods: The immunoSEQ output contained only junctional sequences without quality scores, so filtering could not match that applied to full-length reads. Sequences were annotated with PyIR, a Python wrapper for IgBLAST v1.9, using IMGT germline references to assign V/J genes and CDR3. Reads with weak V/J assignments (E-value above 1e-6), missing CDR3, stop codons, out-of-frame junctions, or ambiguous translated residues were removed. A V3J clonotype was defined by an identical inferred V gene, J gene, and CDR3 amino acid sequence. The percentage overlap between two repertoires was calculated by dividing the number of shared unique clonotypes by the size of the smaller repertoire. Richness of each repertoire was evaluated using RTK rarefaction, the Chao1 estimator, and Recon v2.1 estimates of unobserved clonotypes. Generation probabilities for all TCRbeta clonotypes obtained by the gDNA method from several donors were computed using OLGA. Here the immuneACCESS table is served through TCRdb, limited to in-frame sequences with V and J called. Missing clones are a known gap in these copies; in checked studies unresolved V genes cover under half, and the rest lacks a known reason. The DNA gave D and trimming, while V, J and clone size come from that table. The sample table records millions of clones; approximately 92% of these occur just once. The biggest ten clones account for over 0.12% of the sample.

Turning to this clone: Its specific antigen is unknown. There are no base qualities to consult, and no much larger clone falls within one base.

Donors were healthy HIV-negative adults with no recently reported acute infections or vaccinations. Every donor was a Caucasian adult residing in Nashville, Tennessee, USA. CD4+ T cells were enriched by magnetic negative selection; naive cells were then positively selected on CD45RA, and the negative fraction formed the memory subset. Blood was collected by leukapheresis, and PBMCs were isolated by Ficoll-Histopaque density gradient centrifugation and then cryopreserved in liquid nitrogen vapor phase. Analytical flow cytometry was used to check the purity and quantity of every magnetically sorted T cell population. From each sorted fraction, genomic DNA was isolated and quantified by UV absorbance on a Nanodrop 2000c. The full study reports these points: Sharing across several donors was observed for roughly 5% of naive CD4, over 3% of naive CD8, 2% to 2.5% of memory CD4, and about 0.39% of memory CD8 clonotypes. Incomplete sequencing was indicated by rarefaction of sorted-subset datasets, despite the large sequencing depth. Sampling was limited to blood, and TCR repertoires in tissue likely differ from TCR repertoires in blood. Pairwise subsampling led to the expectation that sequencing depth would affect the degree of clonotype sharing among donors. Because the study included only a small number of donors, the genetic and exposure-history diversity represented was limited. Clonotypes shared by all four sorted-subset donors showed higher generation probabilities than non-shared clonotypes. Naive subsets generally had larger estimated clonotype richness than memory subsets did.

From the germline V gene, CDR1 is ENHRY and CDR2 is SYGVKD. Spanning cysteine to phenylalanine, the CDR3 consists of 15 amino acids. The retained sequence is limited to the CDR3, 45 bases, with the frame set at the first base. V loses 10 bases at its end and J loses 3 bases; junction bases beyond the gene matches: 8. Sequenced sample: naive CD4+ T cells sorted from blood. Interpreted using the paper, the cell subset or site label stands for: CD45RA+ positively selected. The V gene is TRBV10-3 and the J gene is TRBJ2-1; 11 bases in between match TRBD2. This TCR came from a young man in good health. Here the CDR3 is given as CATSLLAGDYNEQFF. In nucleotides, the sequence is TGTGCCACCTCATTACTAGCGGGAGACTACAATGAGCAGTTCTTC.